This T cell receptor beta chain was captured by sequencing in a study of Ad26.COV2.S vaccination and SARS-CoV-2 variants. Overall study context: Into the muscle, Ad26.COV2.S was dosed once or twice, 56 days apart. General observations from the study: Post-vaccination breadth of spike-specific CD8+ and CD4+ T cell responses was reportedly substantial.

Turning to this clone: Antigen specificity is unknown.

The germline V and J ends were trimmed by 3 bases and 5 bases, with 7 bases remaining between them. Germline-derived CDR1 and CDR2 are DFQATT and SNEGSKA (reference sequence). This CDR3 spans 12 amino acids. Method: immunoSEQ multiplex PCR; TCRdb's copy keeps in-frame clones and lacks some. Seen here are hundreds of thousands of clones, 92% observed once, and the top ten hold around 1.7%. Regarding treatment: around 19 received Ad26.COV2.S at low or high dose, single or two shots; several received placebo; per-sample allocation not given. All samples were drawn on day 63, counting from the first vaccine or placebo injection.

The TCR sequence derives from a person between 18 and 59 years old who received the Ad26.COV2.S COVID-19 vaccine or a placebo. The sample in question was peripheral blood, obtained in a trial of Ad26.COV2.S vaccine versus placebo. This chain uses TRBV20-1 with TRBJ1-4; D is uncertain. The CDR3 sequence is CSASRQNEKLFF. The CDR3 DNA reads TGCAGTGCTAGTCGACAAAATGAAAAACTGTTTTTT.